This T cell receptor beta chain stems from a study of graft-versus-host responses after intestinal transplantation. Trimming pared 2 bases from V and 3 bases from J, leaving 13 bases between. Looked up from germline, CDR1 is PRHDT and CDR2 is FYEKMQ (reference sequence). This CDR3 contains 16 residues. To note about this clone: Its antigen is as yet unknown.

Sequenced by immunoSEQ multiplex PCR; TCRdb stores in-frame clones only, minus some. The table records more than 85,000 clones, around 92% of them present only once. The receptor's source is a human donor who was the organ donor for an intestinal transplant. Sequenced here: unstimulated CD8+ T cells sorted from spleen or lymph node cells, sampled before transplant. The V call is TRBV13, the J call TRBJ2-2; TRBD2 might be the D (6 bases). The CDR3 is CASSLSGLIDTGELFF. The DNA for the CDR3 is TGTGCCAGCAGCTTATCCGGACTAATAGACACCGGGGAGCTGTTTTTT.